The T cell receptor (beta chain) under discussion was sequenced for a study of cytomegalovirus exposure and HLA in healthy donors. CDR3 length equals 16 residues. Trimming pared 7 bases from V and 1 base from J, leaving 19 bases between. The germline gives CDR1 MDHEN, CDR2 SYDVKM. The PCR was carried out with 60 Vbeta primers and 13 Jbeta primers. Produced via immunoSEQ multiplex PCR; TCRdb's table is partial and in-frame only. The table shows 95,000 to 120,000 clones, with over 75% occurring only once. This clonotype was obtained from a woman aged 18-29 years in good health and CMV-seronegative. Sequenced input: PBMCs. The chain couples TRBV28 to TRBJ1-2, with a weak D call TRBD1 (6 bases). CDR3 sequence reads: CASIPTRDTYNYGYTF. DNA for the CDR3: TGTGCCAGCATCCCGACACGGGACACTTATAACTATGGCTACACCTTC.